This T cell receptor beta chain was profiled in a study of low-dose radiotherapy and immunotherapy resistance in tumors. Study-level background: Fractions of 0.5 Gy went to Cohort 1 every 2 weeks, totaling 6.5 Gy. Members of Cohort 2 were treated with 1 Gy per fraction every two weeks; their total was 13 Gy over 26 weeks. Cyclophosphamide went in intravenously at 200 mg/m2 every two weeks, one day before radiation and immunotherapy.

The CDR3 covers 14 residues. Trimming cost V 0 bases and J 1 base, with 7 bases left between them. Germline loops: CDR1 SGHRS, CDR2 YFSETQ. The time point here: after trial treatment. The treatment was: LDRT plus nivolumab, ipilimumab, low-dose cyclophosphamide and aspirin (RACIN trial). Qualifying patients carried advanced solid tumors devoid of tumor-infiltrating lymphocytes. Using a constant-region primer together with a V-primer adapter, TCRs were subjected to 20 PCR cycles of amplification. MiXCR, run by TCRdb on the reads, gives a single entry per CDR3 protein. The table lists roughly 50,000 distinct CDR3 sequences, approximately 33% of them singletons.

V gene TRBV5-1 combines with J gene TRBJ2-5, with D perhaps given as TRBD1 or TRBD2 (5 bases each). This sample comprised PBMCs, obtained after low-dose radiotherapy plus immunotherapy. The clonotype originates from a male donor with rectosigmoid adenocarcinoma. The CDR3 loop is CASSLVGAQETQYF. The CDR3 DNA reads TGCGCCAGCAGCTTGGTCGGGGCCCAAGAGACCCAGTACTTC.